Below, one T cell receptor (beta chain) is given with its context. Its target is not known. This specimen belongs to a study of shared clonotypes between healthy human individuals. Study-wide background: CD4 naive and memory got three plates each, CD8 naive two, CD8 memory one. Study findings and constraints: When naive CD4 clonotypes were compared across a handful of donors, around 5% were shared.

TCRdb's copy holds only in-frame clones and misses some; the assay was immunoSEQ multiplex PCR. The table shows some 2,500,000 clones, with 92% occurring only once. Germline V CDR1 and CDR2: MGHDK, SYGVNS. This CDR3 is built from 14 residues. V lost 6 bases to trimming and J lost 2 bases, with 13 bases between them. The chain is built from TRBV25-1 and TRBJ1-2, with a weak D call TRBD1 (6 bases). The source material was naive CD4+ T cells from PBMCs. Subset described: CD45RA+ positively selected. This receptor was taken from a man aged 18-30 years in good health. Some clones in this sample may be carry-over from other donors' samples. The CDR3 DNA sequence: TGTGCCAGCAGCTTTTCAGGGGCGAACTATGGCTACACCTTC. Its protein product is CASSFSGANYGYTF.